Following are 2 T cell receptor beta chains from one sample sequenced in a study of T-cell memory formation after mild COVID-19. MiXCR, run by TCRdb on the 5' RACE reads, gives a single entry per CDR3 protein. The sample yields 80,000 to 95,000 distinct CDR3 sequences, roughly 25% seen once. Sequencing used PBMCs or a T cell subset sorted from them (not recorded which). These TCRs come from a man aged 18 to 29 who had mild COVID-19 (a few samples of this study predate the infection). Cell type and time point are not known.

J is TRBJ2-2 and V is TRBV11-3; D gene ambiguous. Germline assignment: CDR1 SGHNT and CDR2 YENEEA. Trimming left V 2 bases short and J 6 bases short, with 7 bases between. CDR3 length equals 13 residues. DNA for the CDR3: TGTGCCAGCAGCTTACAATGGGCCGGGGAGCTGTTTTTT. Translating it yields CASSLQWAGELFF.

V usage is TRBV19 and J usage is TRBJ2-3; D unresolved. Deletions cut 10 bases from V and 0 bases from J, with 14 bases between. This CDR3 is built from 14 residues. Per germline, CDR1 LNHDA and CDR2 SQIVND (reference sequence). The CDR3 reads CAIATEDSTDTQYF. The CDR3, as DNA: TGTGCCATTGCGACTGAGGATAGCACAGATACGCAGTATTTT.